This passage covers 3 T cell receptor beta chains from one sample sequenced in a study of technical replicates of blood from a handful of donors. Clones were sequenced by immunoSEQ multiplex PCR, and TCRdb holds only the in-frame ones, with some missing. Of roughly 80,000 clones in the sample, more than 85% are singletons; the top ten hold 0.41%. Sequencing was performed on T cells isolated from PBMCs. These receptors were collected from a human donor in good health.

Only one count was recorded for this clone. The gene calls are TRBV6-5 and TRBJ1-2; 7 bases are a match to TRBD1. Germline values: CDR1 MNHEY, CDR2 SVGAGI. The V and J ends lost 0 bases and 3 bases, in that order; junction bases with no gene match: 7. CDR3 length equals 16 residues. As DNA, the CDR3 is TGTGCCAGCAGTTACTCTCAACCGACAGGGTACTATGGCTACACCTTC. Translation gives CASSYSQPTGYYGYTF.

The chain joins TRBV9 to TRBJ2-7, with D possibly matching TRBD2 (5 bases). This CDR3 is built from 16 residues. V was clipped by 4 bases and J by 4 bases, with 21 bases between them. Germline V CDR1 and CDR2: SGDLS, YYNGEE. CDR3 protein: CASSRVGPDGVYEQYF. The CDR3 DNA sequence: TGTGCCAGCAGCAGGGTGGGCCCGGACGGGGTATACGAGCAGTACTTC.

V is TRBV7-6 and J is TRBJ2-7; 8 positions agree with TRBD2. The trim removed 4 bases at V and 5 bases at J, leaving 13 bases unmatched. Germline V gene sequence: CDR1 SGHVS, CDR2 FNYEAQ. The CDR3 has 16 residues. The CDR3 nucleotides are TGTGCCAGCAGCTCCCCCCCGCGGGAGGAAAGACACGAGCAGTACTTC. Translated, it gives CASSSPPREERHEQYF.